This TCR beta chain was sequenced for a study of cytomegalovirus exposure and HLA in healthy donors. The donors were members of the validation cohort comprising about 130 subjects, separate from the roughly 700-subject first cohort. Losses at the gene ends were 10 bases for V and 5 bases for J; bases not matched to a gene: 6. This CDR3 region has 12 residues. Germline V gene lookup returns CDR1 LNHDA and CDR2 SQIVND (reference sequence). Repertoires were generated with immunoSEQ multiplex PCR, while TCRdb's copy carries only in-frame clones and drops some. The sample shows 65,000 to 75,000 clones, just over 95% of them seen only once. Study-wide results and caveats: Across donors, most TCRs were seen rarely, yet some public ones were widespread.

Worth noting for this clone: The target antigen is unknown.

J is TRBJ2-7 and V is TRBV19; 9 bases align to TRBD1. Material: PBMCs. The TCR comes from a woman between 18 and 29 years old in good health and CMV-seropositive. The CDR3 bases are TGTGCCACCGGGGACAGGGTCCACGAGCAGTACTTC. Its translation is CATGDRVHEQYF.